This T cell receptor beta chain was documented in a study of beta chain features in type 1 diabetes. Per germline, CDR1 SQVTM and CDR2 ANQGSEA. The CDR3 loop spans 13 amino acids. Trimming removed 6 bases from V and 0 bases from J, with 9 bases in between. A few counts support this clone. Its antigen remains unknown. The whole isolated RNA underwent reverse transcription, so sequencing captured expressed TCRB transcripts. TCRdb's table, derived via immunoSEQ multiplex PCR, lists solely in-frame clones and lacks some. The sample records some 400,000 clones, about 16% being singletons. Regarding the study as a whole: Patients' naive, central memory and regulatory TCRB repertoires appeared more alike than those of healthy donors.

This receptor was obtained from a woman aged 18-35 years in good health. The specimen was naive CD4+ T cells from blood. The V and J genes are TRBV29-1 and TRBJ1-3; no clear D. The CDR3 bases are TGCAGCGTCTCCCCGGGCTCTGGAAACACCATATATTTT. Protein product: CSVSPGSGNTIYF.